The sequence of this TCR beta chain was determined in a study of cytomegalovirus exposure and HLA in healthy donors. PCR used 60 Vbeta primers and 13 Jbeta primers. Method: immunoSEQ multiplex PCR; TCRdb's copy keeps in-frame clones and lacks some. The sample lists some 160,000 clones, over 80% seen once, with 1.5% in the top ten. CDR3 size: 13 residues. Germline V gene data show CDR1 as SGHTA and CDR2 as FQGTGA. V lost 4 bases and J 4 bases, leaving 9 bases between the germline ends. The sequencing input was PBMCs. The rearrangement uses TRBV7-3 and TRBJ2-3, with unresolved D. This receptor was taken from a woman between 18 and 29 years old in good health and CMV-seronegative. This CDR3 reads CASSSILADTQYF. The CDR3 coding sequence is TGTGCCAGCAGCTCAATATTAGCAGATACGCAGTATTTT.